This section outlines one TCR beta chain sequence together with its context. In the source study's methods: Estimation of nucleated cell counts relied on the amplification of reference gene primers. The protocol was immunoSEQ multiplex PCR, while the TCRdb copy is restricted to in-frame clones and leaves out a portion. The V and J calls and clone size come from that table; D and trimming were worked out from the DNA. This sample carries around 140,000 clones, approximately 84% of them seen once, and the ten largest clones take 3.9%. Participants' reported clinical history set cohort assignment. The data belong to a study of blood T cell repertoires in COVID-19. Study in general: Sites across the United States, Italy and Spain contributed samples from acute and convalescent COVID-19. PBMCs, B-cell-depleted T cells, or T cells provided the cDNA or gDNA that made up the material.

Per the germline V gene, CDR1 is SGHTA and CDR2 is FQGTGA. CDR3 length equals 16 residues. The J segment lost 6 bases and the V segment lost 6 bases, leaving 12 bases of the junction unmatched. Sequencing input: PBMCs or T cells enriched from blood (not recorded which). The chain employs TRBV7-3 and TRBJ2-3, with 10 bases that match TRBD1. The clonotype originates from a middle-aged man in a cohort exposed to, infected with or recovered from COVID-19 (not recorded which). The CDR3 DNA is TGTGCCAGCAGTACCCCGGGACAGGGGATAAGGGATACGCAGTATTTT. It specifies CASSTPGQGIRDTQYF.